Each of the 2 T cell receptor beta chains below was sequenced from the same sample in a study of OX40 agonist ivuxolimab in advanced cancers. Receptor amplification or capture employed the immunoSEQ multiplex PCR assay. Held by TCRdb, this immuneACCESS table contains in-frame sequences only and omits some clones. Under half of the omission traces to an unresolved V gene where checked; the cause of the rest is unknown. For this sample the table gives about 53,000 clones, of which over 75% were detected only once. The ten largest account for under 13% of the sample. This specimen consisted of CD4+ or CD8+ T cells sorted from blood, obtained in a trial of the OX40 agonist ivuxolimab. The receptors shown here come from an adult with an advanced solid tumor such as melanoma, head and neck, liver or kidney cancer.

The chain uses TRBV27 and TRBJ1-2, with TRBD1 identical over 9 bases. V lost 5 bases, J lost 7 bases, and 8 bases stayed unmatched. The CDR3 spans 14 residues. The germline V gene encodes CDR1 MNHEY and CDR2 SMNVEV (reference sequence). The DNA for the CDR3 is TGTGCCAGCAGTGCGTCCCGGGACAGGGTTGGCTACACCTTC. Its translation is CASSASRDRVGYTF.

The V and J genes are TRBV2 and TRBJ1-3; D is perhaps TRBD1 (6 bases). The germline gives CDR1 SNHLY, CDR2 FYNNEI. This CDR3 has 16 amino acids. V was shortened by 4 bases and J by 0 bases, with 13 bases between the two germline ends. The CDR3 DNA is TGTGCCAGCAGTGGCCAACAGGGTTTCTCTGGAAACACCATATATTTT. This gives the protein CASSGQQGFSGNTIYF.